Shown below are 23 T cell receptor beta chains from a single sample sequenced in a study of CD8 T cells in ankylosing spondylitis (dated by TCRdb to 2016 to 2017). Libraries were made using 5' RACE. These reads were obtained on an Illumina HiSeq 2500. Through fastp at Q25 and MiXCR, TCRdb rebuilt clones from the public reads, retaining in-frame beta chains. All rows with the same CDR3 protein become a single entry with the most common DNA and genes. This sample gives over 200,000 distinct CDR3 sequences in total; about 18% of them show up just once. The ten most abundant clones make up approximately 46% of the sample. Results the study describes overall, beyond this receptor: A TCR beta motif of 8 or 9 highly homologous amino acid variants appeared characteristic of blood from ankylosing spondylitis patients.

What these receptors recognize is not known. Sequenced input: blood, either unsorted or a sorted T cell fraction (not recorded which). The receptor source for this set is a male donor with ankylosing spondylitis.

Only a few counts were recorded for this clonotype. The chain uses TRBV7-9 and TRBJ2-7; 8 nucleotides agree with TRBD1. The CDR3 is 14 amino acids. Germline trimming cut 5 bases from V and 0 bases from J; bases unmatched to any gene: 3. Germline CDR1 is SEHNR and CDR2 is FQNEAQ (reference sequence). In DNA, the CDR3 is TGTGCCAGCAGCCGGGGACAGGTCTCCTACGAGCAGTACTTC. It specifies CASSRGQVSYEQYF. The full variable domain, with the rest looked up from reference TRBV7-9 and TRBJ2-7, is DTGVSQNPRHKITKRGQNVTFRCDPISEHNRLYWYRQTLGQGPEFLTYFQNEAQLEKSRLLSDRFSAERPKGSFSTLEIQRTEQGDSAMYLCASSRGQVSYEQYFGPGTRLTVT.

This clonotype has just a few counts. This chain links TRBV19 with TRBJ1-1; D is ambiguous. This CDR3 is 14 amino acids long. Germline V gives CDR1 LNHDA, CDR2 SQIVND (reference sequence). The V and J ends lost 7 bases and 6 bases respectively, with 18 bases between them. The CDR3 DNA sequence: TGTGCCAGTATTGCCGAGTGGGGTATTTCTGAAGCTTTCTTT. Amino acids: CASIAEWGISEAFF. The full variable domain, with the rest looked up from reference TRBV19 and TRBJ1-1, is DGGITQSPKYLFRKEGQNVTLSCEQNLNHDAMYWYRQDPGQGLRLIYYSQIVNDFQKGDIAEGYSVSREKKESFPLTVTSAQKNPTAFYLCASIAEWGISEAFFGQGTRLTVV.

CDR3 amino acids: CASKSLAWETQYF. In DNA form, the CDR3 reads TGTGCCAGCAAATCTCTAGCGTGGGAGACCCAGTACTTC. The chain carries TRBV6-1 and TRBJ2-5; D possibly corresponds to TRBD2 (6 bases). The CDR3 is 13 residues long. V shed 7 bases and J shed 5 bases, with 14 bases lying between them. Germline V CDR1 and CDR2: MNHNS, SASEGT.

The chain carries TRBV27 and TRBJ2-1; TRBD2 matches 15 bases. Unmatched junction bases numbered 5, after V lost 5 bases and J lost 9 bases. The germline V gene encodes CDR1 MNHEY and CDR2 SMNVEV (reference sequence). This CDR3 spans 15 amino acids. CDR3 sequence: CASSPPGLAGGEQFF. As DNA, the CDR3 is TGTGCCAGCAGTCCACCGGGACTAGCGGGAGGTGAGCAGTTCTTC.

This clonotype has more than one count but fewer than ten. The chain couples TRBV7-6 to TRBJ2-1; unclear D gene. The CDR3 is 12 residues long. V gave up 5 bases and J gave up 7 bases, with 9 bases separating them. The germline V gene has CDR1 SGHVS and CDR2 FNYEAQ. CDR3 nucleotides: TGTGCCAGCAGCCTACTACTTAATGAGCAGTTCTTC. Its translation: CASSLLLNEQFF. Combining the CDR3 with reference TRBV7-6 and TRBJ2-1 gives the whole variable domain GAGVSQSPRYKVTKRGQDVALRCDPISGHVSLYWYRQALGQGPEFLTYFNYEAQQDKSGLPNDRFSAERPEGSISTLTIQRTEQRDSAMYRCASSLLLNEQFFGPGTRLTVL.

This clonotype came up once. This chain links TRBV30 with TRBJ1-1, with 9 bases fitting TRBD1. CDR3 size: 13 residues. The germline V gene has CDR1 GTSNPN and CDR2 SVGIG (reference sequence). V dropped 2 bases and J dropped 5; count of bases not matched to a gene: 3. The CDR3 sequence is CAWSPDRGTEAFF. CDR3 bases: TGTGCCTGGAGTCCCGACAGGGGGACTGAAGCTTTCTTT.

This clonotype was recorded a few times. The rearrangement uses TRBV20-1 and TRBJ2-7; possibly TRBD1 for D (6 bases). This CDR3 comprises 15 residues. CDR1 and CDR2 (germline): DFQATT, SNEGSKA (reference sequence). Trimming removed 3 bases from V and 1 base from J, with 16 bases in between. CDR3: CSARGPGTPSYEQYF. The CDR3 nucleotides read TGCAGTGCTAGGGGTCCCGGGACACCTTCCTACGAGCAGTACTTC.

This clonotype was detected a few times. The V call is TRBV4-2, the J call TRBJ1-5; a weak D match, TRBD1 (6 bases). Per the germline V gene, CDR1 is LGHNA and CDR2 is YNFKEQ. V was clipped by 1 base and J by 3 bases, with 13 bases between them. The CDR3 is 16 amino acids. This CDR3 reads CASSQVLGQLNQPQHF. CDR3 nucleotide sequence: TGTGCCAGCAGCCAAGTCCTAGGACAGCTCAATCAGCCCCAGCATTTT.

The table lists this clonotype with many counts. The chain uses TRBV24-1 and TRBJ2-1; 10 nucleotides match TRBD2. The CDR3 covers 16 residues. Germline CDR1 KGHDR, CDR2 SFDVKD. The V and J ends lost 1 base and 7 bases, in that order; junction bases with no gene match: 6. CDR3 residues: CATSDFTSGTWNEQFF. DNA of the CDR3: TGTGCCACCAGTGATTTTACTAGCGGGACTTGGAATGAGCAGTTCTTC.

V is TRBV4-2 and J is TRBJ2-1; TRBD2 matches 15 bases. CDR1 is LGHNA and CDR2 is YNFKEQ in the germline V gene. The ends lost 4 bases at V and 5 bases at J; junction bases unmatched: 24. The CDR3 is made up of 23 amino acids. The CDR3 is CASSPQRNRTSGRAPSPDNEQFF. CDR3 sequence (DNA): TGTGCCAGCAGCCCGCAACGGAACAGGACTAGCGGGAGGGCACCCTCTCCTGACAATGAGCAGTTCTTC.

The chain uses TRBV28 and TRBJ1-4; D perhaps matches TRBD1 (6 bases). Germline V gene lookup returns CDR1 MDHEN and CDR2 SYDVKM. With 5 bases removed from V and 5 bases from J, the gap between germline ends came to 18 bases. This CDR3 region has 16 residues. In nucleotides, the CDR3 is TGTGCCAGCAGTCCAGGACAGTTGTTAGGGAATGAAAAACTGTTTTTT. Its translation: CASSPGQLLGNEKLFF.

J is TRBJ2-1 and V is TRBV7-3; 10 bases line up with TRBD2. The germline V gene encodes CDR1 SGHTA and CDR2 FQGTGA. The CDR3 contains 15 residues. J was trimmed by 2 bases and V by 5 bases; bases with no gene match: 3. Here the CDR3 DNA reads TGTGCCAGCAGCCCTAGCGGGGGAACCTACAATGAGCAGTTCTTC. Translating it yields CASSPSGGTYNEQFF.

The sample holds many counts of this clonotype. V gene TRBV28 combines with J gene TRBJ2-7; 7 bases agree with TRBD2. The V gene's germline CDR1 is MDHEN and CDR2 SYDVKM. The CDR3 has 14 amino acids. V dropped 4 bases and J dropped 0; count of bases not matched to a gene: 3. The DNA of the CDR3 is TGTGCCAGCAGTTCCGGGACTAACTCCTACGAGCAGTACTTC. This gives the protein CASSSGTNSYEQYF.

By its share, this clonotype is medium-sized (0.01 to 0.1%). The chain is built from TRBV5-4 and TRBJ2-7; 7 nucleotides line up with TRBD2. In germline, CDR1 is SGHNT, CDR2 YYREEE (reference sequence). The CDR3 runs to 13 residues. The V gene end was trimmed by 2 bases and the J gene end by 5 bases; junction bases not matched to a gene: 4. The chain's CDR3 is CASSFSGTDEQYF. CDR3 in DNA: TGTGCCAGCAGCTTCAGCGGGACCGACGAGCAGTACTTC.

The chain uses TRBV12-3 or TRBV12-4 and TRBJ2-5; 7 nucleotides align to TRBD1. V lost 6 bases and J lost 5; bases outside the gene matches: 12. The CDR3 loop spans 15 amino acids. The CDR3 is CASSPDRAAGETQYF. The CDR3 DNA reads as TGTGCCAGCAGCCCCGACAGGGCGGCAGGGGAGACCCAGTACTTC.

The chain's CDR3 is CASSLAVDTQYF. In nucleotides, the CDR3 is TGTGCCAGCAGCTTAGCGGTAGATACGCAGTATTTT. This chain joins TRBV7-9 and TRBJ2-3; D ambiguous. V lost 0 bases, J lost 5 bases, and 3 bases lay in between. There are 12 residues in the CDR3. CDR1 is SEHNR and CDR2 is FQNEAQ in the germline V gene (reference sequence).

This clonotype has just one count. The genes are TRBV19 and TRBJ1-1, with D tentatively TRBD1 (5 bases). This CDR3 has 13 amino acids. Germline CDR1 is LNHDA and CDR2 is SQIVND (reference sequence). Trimming shortened V by 5 bases and J by 4 bases, and 11 bases separated the two germline ends. The CDR3 nucleotides read TGTGCCAGTAGTTGGGACGGTGGCACTGAAGCTTTCTTT. This sequence encodes CASSWDGGTEAFF.

This clonotype was counted between two and nine times. V usage is TRBV10-3 and J usage is TRBJ2-1, with D unresolved. Looked up from germline, CDR1 is ENHRY and CDR2 is SYGVKD. This CDR3 spans 15 amino acids. Trimming left V 8 bases short and J 0 bases short, with 14 bases between. The CDR3 DNA reads as TGTGCCATCGCCCCTTTGGCGAGCTCCTACAATGAGCAGTTCTTC. It encodes CAIAPLASSYNEQFF.

The chain combines TRBV4-1 with TRBJ2-7, with D perhaps matching TRBD1 or TRBD2 (5 bases each). This CDR3 contains 14 residues. V dropped 1 base and J dropped 7 bases, with 14 bases sitting between them. From germline, CDR1 is MGHRA and CDR2 YSYEKL. DNA of the CDR3: TGCGCCAGCAGCCAAGTGCTGGGGGTGGGAGAGCAGTACTTC. Translation: CASSQVLGVGEQYF.

V and J are TRBV19 and TRBJ1-1; D gene ambiguous. This CDR3 region has 16 residues. V lost 6 bases and J lost 1, with 18 bases in between. Germline CDR1 reads LNHDA; CDR2 reads SQIVND (reference sequence). The CDR3 here is CASSRPEGTGNTEAFF. The CDR3 DNA reads as TGTGCCAGTAGCCGCCCTGAGGGAACGGGGAACACTGAAGCTTTCTTT.

This clonotype was detected a few times. The chain links TRBV2 to TRBJ2-5; 8 bases align to TRBD1. The CDR3 runs to 11 residues. J was trimmed by 6 bases and V by 7 bases; bases with no gene match: 1. Germline lookup yields CDR1 SNHLY and CDR2 FYNNEI. CDR3 in DNA: TGTGCCAGCAACAGGGGGAAGACCCAGTACTTC. Its protein is CASNRGKTQYF. Variable domain in full (rest from reference TRBV2 and TRBJ2-5): EPEVTQTPSHQVTQMGQEVILRCVPISNHLYFYWYRQILGQKVEFLVSFYNNEISEKSEIFDDQFSVERPDGSNFTLKIRSTKLEDSAMYFCASNRGKTQYFGPGTRLLVL.

This clonotype showed up just a few times. The chain is built from TRBV3-1 and TRBJ2-1; the D gene is possibly TRBD2 (5 bases). Germline V gene lookup returns CDR1 LGHDT and CDR2 YNNKEL (reference sequence). The CDR3 is 15 amino acids. The ends were cut back, 0 bases at V and 4 bases at J, with 10 bases in the middle. The CDR3 region has the DNA TGTGCCAGCAGCCAAGAATGGCTAGCTTACAATGAGCAGTTCTTC. This gives the protein CASSQEWLAYNEQFF.

V gene TRBV4-2 combines with J gene TRBJ1-1, with D possibly being TRBD1 (5 bases). Germline CDR1 is LGHNA and CDR2 is YNFKEQ. The CDR3 spans 14 residues. The ends were cut back, 0 bases at V and 5 bases at J, with 10 bases in the middle. The chain's CDR3 is CASSQDLAGTEAFF. As DNA, the CDR3 is TGTGCCAGCAGCCAAGATTTAGCAGGGACTGAAGCTTTCTTT.